This entry lists 6 T cell receptor beta chains sequenced from one sample in a study of T cell responses to AZD1222 COVID-19 vaccine. Repertoires were generated with immunoSEQ multiplex PCR, while TCRdb's copy carries only in-frame clones and drops some. Of 150,000 to 200,000 clones in the sample, 85% to 95% were seen once. The sample here was peripheral blood, taken on day 0 of AZD1222 vaccination. Receptor source: an adult in good health.

The chain uses TRBV7-9 and TRBJ2-2; D could derive from TRBD1 or TRBD2 (5 bases each). Germline V gene data show CDR1 as SEHNR and CDR2 as FQNEAQ (reference sequence). The CDR3 is 15 amino acids. V was clipped by 5 bases and J by 5 bases, with 15 bases between them. The CDR3 nucleotides read TGTGCCAGCAGCCCAGTATGGGACGGAACCGGGGAGCTGTTTTTT. As protein: CASSPVWDGTGELFF.

V usage is TRBV4-1 and J usage is TRBJ2-1; tentatively, D is TRBD2 (5 bases). V lost 4 bases and J 1 base, leaving 14 bases between the germline ends. The CDR3 totals 16 residues. Germline-derived CDR1 and CDR2 are MGHRA and YSYEKL. This CDR3 reads CASSLYSAVSYNEQFF. The CDR3 DNA reads as TGCGCCAGCAGCCTCTATAGCGCGGTTTCCTACAATGAGCAGTTCTTC.

The V call is TRBV7-9, the J call TRBJ2-1; 15 nucleotides align to TRBD2. Per germline, CDR1 SEHNR and CDR2 FQNEAQ (reference sequence). The CDR3 loop spans 18 amino acids. V shed 0 bases, J shed 10 bases, and the junction held 10 bases outside the gene matches. The CDR3 nucleotides read TGTGCCAGCAGCTTAGCGCTTTGGACTAGCGGGGGGGCCTTGGAGCAGTTCTTC. This codes for CASSLALWTSGGALEQFF.

This chain links TRBV13 with TRBJ1-1, with 7 bases fitting TRBD1. The CDR3 length is 16 residues. The V gene end was trimmed by 0 bases and the J gene end by 1 base; junction bases not matched to a gene: 5. Germline values: CDR1 PRHDT, CDR2 FYEKMQ (reference sequence). CDR3 DNA: TGTGCCAGCAGCTTAGGCCCGGGACAGAAGAACACTGAAGCTTTCTTT. Its protein is CASSLGPGQKNTEAFF.

The chain combines TRBV10-2 with TRBJ1-1; no clear D. Trimming removed 8 bases at V and 1 base at J, with 8 bases between. The CDR3 is 12 residues long. The germline gives CDR1 WSHSY, CDR2 SAAADI. This chain's CDR3 is CASGSGNTEAFF. The DNA of the CDR3 is TGCGCCAGCGGGAGTGGGAACACTGAAGCTTTCTTT.

The gene calls are TRBV19 and TRBJ2-7; 7 positions match TRBD2. The germline gives CDR1 LNHDA, CDR2 SQIVND (reference sequence). This CDR3 is built from 17 residues. V lost 8 bases, J lost 4 bases, and 20 bases stayed unmatched. CDR3 DNA sequence: TGTGCCAGTCGCAAGATCCCCCTAGCGGCGGAACGATACGAGCAGTACTTC. Amino acids: CASRKIPLAAERYEQYF.